This T cell receptor beta chain was sequenced in a study of PD-1 blockade in mismatch repair-deficient tumors. Study at large: Patients had 12 mismatch repair-deficient cancer types, all previously treated and progressing.

Some clones are missing from TCRdb's copy, which holds only in-frame ones; the method was immunoSEQ multiplex PCR. The table records about 24,000 clones, under 85% of them present only once. Trimming stripped 5 bases from V and 3 bases from J, with 16 bases between. There are 16 residues in the CDR3. CDR1 and CDR2 (germline): LNHDA, SQIVND (reference sequence). About this clone: The antigen remains unidentified.

Regarding the study as a whole: Tumor-resident clones, often absent from pretreatment blood, expanded after pembrolizumab and then contracted.

Mismatch repair deficiency was confirmed in all patients, by PCR or immunohistochemistry. TCR sequencing covered three patients who responded to pembrolizumab. The chain links TRBV19 to TRBJ2-2; D unclear. Source: peripheral blood, taken 12 weeks after starting pembrolizumab. The TCR originated in an adult with mismatch repair-deficient cancer. CDR3 sequence (DNA): TGTGCCAGTAGTTCATTGGAAGGGCGGCACACCGGGGAGCTGTTTTTT. Protein product: CASSSLEGRHTGELFF.